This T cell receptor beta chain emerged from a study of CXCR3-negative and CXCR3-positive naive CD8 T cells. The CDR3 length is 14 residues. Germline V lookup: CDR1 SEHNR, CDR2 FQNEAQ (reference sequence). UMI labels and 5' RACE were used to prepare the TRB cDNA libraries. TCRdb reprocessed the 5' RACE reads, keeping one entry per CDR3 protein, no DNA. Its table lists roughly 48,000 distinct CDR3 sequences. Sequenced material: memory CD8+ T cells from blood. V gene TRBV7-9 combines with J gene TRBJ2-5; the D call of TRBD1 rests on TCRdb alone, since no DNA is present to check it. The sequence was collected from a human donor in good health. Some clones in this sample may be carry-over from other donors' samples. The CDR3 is CASSLAGGQETQYF.